Below, 27 T cell receptor beta chains from the same sample are listed, as sequenced in a study of cytomegalovirus exposure and HLA in healthy donors. PCR amplification relied on 60 Vbeta primers (plus 13 Jbeta primers). Sequencing was performed with immunoSEQ multiplex PCR; in TCRdb, only in-frame clones are kept and a portion is missing. The table includes some 120,000 clones, 75% to 85% detected once. Sample: PBMCs. All receptors come from a male donor in good health and CMV-seropositive.

This chain links TRBV6-6 with TRBJ2-7; 7 nucleotides align to TRBD1. The CDR3 totals 12 residues. Trimming at V came to 4 bases and at J to 5 bases, leaving 2 bases not matched to a gene. CDR1 is MNHNY and CDR2 is SVGAGI in the germline V gene (reference sequence). CDR3 in amino acids: CASSFGTDEQYF. CDR3 sequence (DNA): TGTGCCAGCAGTTTCGGGACAGACGAGCAGTACTTC.

For this clone: The sample has other DNA sequences that encode this CDR3 too. The genes are TRBV28 and TRBJ2-7; 8 bases are shared with TRBD2. V lost 1 base to trimming and J lost 2 bases; unmatched junction nucleotides: 7. In germline, CDR1 is MDHEN, CDR2 SYDVKM. CDR3 length: 16 amino acids. The CDR3 DNA follows: TGTGCCAGCAGTTTATCTTTGGCGGGAGGTACCTACGAGCAGTACTTC. Translating it yields CASSLSLAGGTYEQYF.

This chain uses TRBV7-8 with TRBJ2-7; 14 bases align to TRBD2. V was pared by 5 bases and J by 3 bases, with 12 bases of the junction left unmatched. The CDR3 is made up of 18 amino acids. Germline CDR1 SGHVS, CDR2 FQNEAQ. The DNA for the CDR3 is TGTGCCAGCAGCATCCGACTAGCGGGAGGGCGGTCTTTCTACGAGCAGTACTTC. This codes for CASSIRLAGGRSFYEQYF.

The chain carries TRBV29-1 and TRBJ2-1; 7 nucleotides line up with TRBD2. The CDR3 contains 14 residues. Per germline, CDR1 SQVTM and CDR2 ANQGSEA. The V and J ends lost 4 bases and 5 bases, in that order; junction bases with no gene match: 8. Written as DNA, the CDR3 is TGCAGCGTTGCTAAAGCGGGATTAAACAATGAGCAGTTCTTC. Encoded protein: CSVAKAGLNNEQFF.

This clone was picked up a small number of times. The chain has TRBV27 and TRBJ2-3; D gene uncertain. The V end lost 4 bases, the J end lost 4 bases, and 15 bases lay between the germline ends. The CDR3 contains 15 residues. CDR1 MNHEY and CDR2 SMNVEV come from the germline V gene (reference sequence). The DNA for the CDR3 is TGTGCCAGCAGTTCGTTCACCACAGCCCCAGATACGCAGTATTTT. Amino acids: CASSSFTTAPDTQYF.

Regarding this clone: One junction end disagrees with the germline gene, perhaps due to a read error. The rearrangement links TRBV6-1 to TRBJ1-1; D ambiguous. CDR3 length: 9 amino acids. The germline CDR1 and CDR2 sequences are MNHNS and SASEGT. The CDR3 DNA sequence: TGTGCCAGTTCCGCCCCAGACTTGTTT. Amino acids: CASSAPDLF.

This chain uses TRBV7-9 with TRBJ2-3; possibly TRBD2 for D (6 bases). Germline values: CDR1 SEHNR, CDR2 FQNEAQ (reference sequence). CDR3 size: 15 residues. The V and J ends lost 2 bases and 6 bases respectively, with 15 bases between them. The CDR3 reads CASSLMAGMGDTQYF. CDR3 bases: TGTGCCAGCAGCTTAATGGCGGGGATGGGGGATACGCAGTATTTT.

The chain links TRBV27 to TRBJ2-7; 7 bases align to TRBD2. This CDR3 is 13 amino acids long. Germline V gene data show CDR1 as MNHEY and CDR2 as SMNVEV (reference sequence). J gave up 3 bases and V 2 bases, and 1 base lay outside the gene matches. In DNA form, the CDR3 reads TGTGCCAGCAGTTTAGAGCGGGGCTACGAGCAGTACTTC. Amino acids: CASSLERGYEQYF.

The gene calls are TRBV5-4 and TRBJ2-1; TRBD2 agrees at 7 bases. CDR1 and CDR2 (germline): SGHNT, YYREEE (reference sequence). The V gene end was trimmed by 7 bases and the J gene end by 8 bases; junction bases not matched to a gene: 12. The CDR3 length is 14 residues. The CDR3 region has the DNA TGTGCCAGCCTTCCTAGCGCGGCGGGGGATGAGCAGTTCTTC. Amino acids: CASLPSAAGDEQFF.

The rearrangement links TRBV9 to TRBJ2-1, with TRBD2 matching 12 bases. Per the germline V gene, CDR1 is SGDLS and CDR2 is YYNGEE. J gave up 2 bases and V 0 bases, and 3 bases lay outside the gene matches. The CDR3 contains 17 residues. The CDR3 sequence: CASSVGLAGATYNEQFF. In DNA form, the CDR3 reads TGTGCCAGCAGCGTAGGACTAGCGGGAGCTACCTACAATGAGCAGTTCTTC.

CDR3 residues: CASSLGDSGNTIYF. Written as DNA, the CDR3 is TGTGCCAGCAGCTTAGGGGACAGTGGAAACACCATATATTTT. The J gene is TRBJ1-3, the V gene TRBV7-6, with 7 nucleotides matching TRBD1. The CDR3 is 14 residues long. V dropped 1 base and J dropped 3; count of bases not matched to a gene: 0. Germline loops: CDR1 SGHVS, CDR2 FNYEAQ.

The chain has TRBV6-1 and TRBJ1-2, with a tentative D call TRBD1 (5 bases). The CDR3 is 14 residues long. Germline V gives CDR1 MNHNS, CDR2 SASEGT. Trimming took 2 bases from V and 0 from J, leaving 7 bases between them. The CDR3 bases are TGTGCCAGCAGTGAACAGGGAACTAACTATGGCTACACCTTC. As protein: CASSEQGTNYGYTF.

The count of this clone is one. The rearrangement uses TRBV7-2 and TRBJ2-3; 7 bases are a match to TRBD1. V lost 5 bases, J lost 1 base, and 6 bases stayed unmatched. Germline V lookup: CDR1 SGHTA, CDR2 FQGNSA. CDR3 size: 15 residues. The DNA of the CDR3 is TGTGCCAGCAGCGTCCGGGACAGTCGCACAGATACGCAGTATTTT. Protein sequence: CASSVRDSRTDTQYF.

The chain joins TRBV6-5 to TRBJ2-7, with D possibly TRBD1 on 5 matching bases. This CDR3 is 16 amino acids long. CDR1 MNHEY and CDR2 SVGAGI come from the germline V gene. Deletions cut 3 bases from V and 5 bases from J, with 20 bases between. For the CDR3, the DNA is TGTGCCAGCAGTTATGGGGTGTACCAGTTGGGGCACGAGCAGTACTTC. This translates into CASSYGVYQLGHEQYF.

The V and J genes are TRBV7-2 and TRBJ2-3, with 7 bases matching TRBD2. This CDR3 region has 15 residues. Trimming cost V 4 bases and J 0 bases; bases outside gene matches: 4. Per germline, CDR1 SGHTA and CDR2 FQGNSA. CDR3 sequence: CASSSLAVSTDTQYF. DNA of the CDR3: TGTGCCAGCAGCTCTCTAGCGGTTAGCACAGATACGCAGTATTTT.

The gene calls are TRBV4-2 and TRBJ1-4, with D possibly being TRBD1 (5 bases). Trimming pared 1 base from V and 3 bases from J, leaving 12 bases between. The CDR3 is 16 residues long. Germline loops: CDR1 LGHNA, CDR2 YNFKEQ. The CDR3 here is CASSQVREAPNEKLFF. The DNA of the CDR3 is TGTGCCAGCAGCCAAGTCAGGGAGGCACCTAATGAAAAACTGTTTTTT.

The chain recombines TRBV9 with TRBJ2-1; 14 bases map to TRBD2. CDR1 is SGDLS, CDR2 YYNGEE, per germline. The J segment lost 13 bases and the V segment lost 5 bases, leaving 11 bases of the junction unmatched. There are 15 residues in the CDR3. The CDR3: CASSSTSGRAHPQFF. In DNA, the CDR3 is TGTGCCAGCAGTTCGACTAGCGGGAGGGCTCATCCCCAGTTCTTC.

The V call is TRBV7-2, the J call TRBJ2-3, with TRBD2 identical over 7 bases. Germline loops: CDR1 SGHTA, CDR2 FQGNSA. This CDR3 has 18 amino acids. J lost 2 bases, V lost 1 base, and 12 bases had no gene match. The CDR3 is CASSLGLALTLNTDTQYF. The DNA of the CDR3 is TGTGCCAGCAGCTTAGGACTAGCCCTAACTTTAAACACAGATACGCAGTATTTT.

The V and J genes are TRBV6-6 and TRBJ2-1; D is unresolved. The CDR3 has 13 residues. Germline-derived CDR1 and CDR2 are MNHNY and SVGAGI (reference sequence). V was trimmed by 2 bases and J by 4 bases, leaving 6 bases between them. CDR3 in amino acids: CASSYTQYNEQFF. The DNA for the CDR3 is TGTGCCAGCAGTTACACTCAATACAATGAGCAGTTCTTC.

This sequence joins TRBV4-2 and TRBJ2-3, with 9 bases matching TRBD1. The CDR3 runs 16 residues. Germline CDR1 LGHNA, CDR2 YNFKEQ. Trimming cost V 1 base and J 3 bases; bases outside gene matches: 5. CDR3 sequence: CASSQGGQGGTDTQYF. In nucleotides, the CDR3 is TGTGCCAGCAGCCAAGGGGGACAGGGTGGTACAGATACGCAGTATTTT.

The chain has TRBV11-1 and TRBJ2-5; a weak D match, TRBD2 (7 bases). The CDR3 is 15 residues long. Per the germline V gene, CDR1 is SGHAT and CDR2 is FQDESV (reference sequence). Trimming stripped 4 bases from V and 4 bases from J, with 16 bases between. The CDR3 bases are TGTGCCAGCAGCTGGGAGGGGACAATGAGAGAGACCCAGTACTTC. Amino acid sequence: CASSWEGTMRETQYF.

V is TRBV9 and J is TRBJ2-7; 9 positions match TRBD2. The V gene's germline CDR1 is SGDLS and CDR2 YYNGEE. The CDR3 is 15 residues long. The trim removed 3 bases at V and 3 bases at J, leaving 7 bases unmatched. The CDR3 coding sequence is TGTGCCAGCAGCGAGACCATAGCGGGAGTCTACGAGCAGTACTTC. Its protein product is CASSETIAGVYEQYF.

V is TRBV7-2 and J is TRBJ1-5; D gene ambiguous. Germline CDR1 and CDR2: SGHTA and FQGNSA. Trimming removed 4 bases from V and 6 bases from J, with 13 bases in between. This CDR3 is built from 14 residues. CDR3 protein: CASSSNTGLQPQHF. The CDR3 DNA follows: TGTGCCAGCAGCTCAAATACGGGTCTTCAGCCCCAGCATTTT.

The genes are TRBV30 and TRBJ2-5, with D uncertain. V was shortened by 0 bases and J by 4 bases, with 6 bases between the two germline ends. Germline CDR1 and CDR2: GTSNPN and SVGIG (reference sequence). The CDR3 runs to 12 residues. The CDR3 DNA sequence: TGTGCCTGGAGTGTGTTTAGAGAGACCCAGTACTTC. It encodes CAWSVFRETQYF.

J is TRBJ1-1 and V is TRBV28, with 9 nucleotides matching TRBD1. CDR3 size: 16 residues. After removal of 6 bases from V and 1 base from J, the junction contained 9 bases not matched to a gene. Germline-derived CDR1 and CDR2 are MDHEN and SYDVKM. In DNA, the CDR3 is TGTGCCAGCAGCTTAGACCGGGACAGGGAGAACACTGAAGCTTTCTTT. Translation gives CASSLDRDRENTEAFF.

The V gene is TRBV28, the J gene TRBJ2-1, with a weak D call TRBD2 (5 bases). Germline V gene lookup returns CDR1 MDHEN and CDR2 SYDVKM. This CDR3 contains 13 residues. The ends were cut back, 1 base at V and 7 bases at J, with 8 bases in the middle. The CDR3 is CASSLYRLNEQFF. In nucleotides, the CDR3 is TGTGCCAGCAGTTTATATAGACTAAATGAGCAGTTCTTC.

This sequence joins TRBV19 and TRBJ1-2, with D possibly TRBD1 on 6 matching bases. Looked up from germline, CDR1 is LNHDA and CDR2 is SQIVND (reference sequence). The CDR3 spans 13 residues. The V end was cut by 7 bases, the J end by 4 bases, with 13 bases between. The CDR3 nucleotides read TGTGCCAGTACCGAGGGGGTCGGCTATGGCTACACCTTC. It specifies CASTEGVGYGYTF.